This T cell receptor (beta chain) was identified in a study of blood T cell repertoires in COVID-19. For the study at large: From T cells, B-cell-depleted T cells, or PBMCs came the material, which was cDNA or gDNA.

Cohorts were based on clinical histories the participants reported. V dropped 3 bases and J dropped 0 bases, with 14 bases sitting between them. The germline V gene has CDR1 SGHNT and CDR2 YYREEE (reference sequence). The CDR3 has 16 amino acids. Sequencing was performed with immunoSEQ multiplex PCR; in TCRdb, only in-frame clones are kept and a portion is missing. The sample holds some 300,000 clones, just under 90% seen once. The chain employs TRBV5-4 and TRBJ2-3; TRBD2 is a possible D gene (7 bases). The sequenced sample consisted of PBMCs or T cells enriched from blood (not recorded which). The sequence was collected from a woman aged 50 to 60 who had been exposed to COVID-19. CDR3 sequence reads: CASSSRGRGSTDTQYF. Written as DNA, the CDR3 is TGTGCCAGCAGCTCCCGGGGGCGGGGGAGCACAGATACGCAGTATTTT.